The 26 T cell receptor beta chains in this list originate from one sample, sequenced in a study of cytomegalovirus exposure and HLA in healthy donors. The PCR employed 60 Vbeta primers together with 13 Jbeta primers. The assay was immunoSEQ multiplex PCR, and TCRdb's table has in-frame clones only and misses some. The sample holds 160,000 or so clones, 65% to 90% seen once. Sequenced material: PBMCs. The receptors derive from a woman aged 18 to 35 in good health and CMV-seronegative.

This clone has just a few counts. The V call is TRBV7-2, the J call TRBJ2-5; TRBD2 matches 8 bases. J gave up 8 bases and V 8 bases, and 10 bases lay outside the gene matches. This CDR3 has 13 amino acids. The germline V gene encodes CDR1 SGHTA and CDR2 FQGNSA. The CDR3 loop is CASGGIRGGTQYF. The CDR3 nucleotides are TGTGCCAGCGGGGGGATCCGGGGGGGAACCCAGTACTTC.

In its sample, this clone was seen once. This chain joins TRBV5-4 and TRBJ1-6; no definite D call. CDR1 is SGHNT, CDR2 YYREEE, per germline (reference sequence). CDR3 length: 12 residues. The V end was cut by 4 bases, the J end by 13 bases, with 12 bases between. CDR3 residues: CASSQAAGPLHF. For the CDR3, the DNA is TGTGCCAGCAGCCAAGCCGCCGGGCCCCTCCACTTT.

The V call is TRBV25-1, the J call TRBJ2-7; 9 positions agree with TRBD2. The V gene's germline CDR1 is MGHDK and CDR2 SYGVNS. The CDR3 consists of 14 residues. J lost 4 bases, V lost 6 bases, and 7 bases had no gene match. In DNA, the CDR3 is TGTGCCAGCAGCATTAGCGGGAGCCCTTACGAGCAGTACTTC. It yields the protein CASSISGSPYEQYF.

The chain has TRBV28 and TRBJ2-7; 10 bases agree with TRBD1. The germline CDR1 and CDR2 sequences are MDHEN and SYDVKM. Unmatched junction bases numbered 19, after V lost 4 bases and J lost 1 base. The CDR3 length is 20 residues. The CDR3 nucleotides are TGTGCCAGCAGTTCCCCGTATCCGGGACAGGGGTCCCCCTCGTCCTACGAGCAGTACTTC. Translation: CASSSPYPGQGSPSSYEQYF.

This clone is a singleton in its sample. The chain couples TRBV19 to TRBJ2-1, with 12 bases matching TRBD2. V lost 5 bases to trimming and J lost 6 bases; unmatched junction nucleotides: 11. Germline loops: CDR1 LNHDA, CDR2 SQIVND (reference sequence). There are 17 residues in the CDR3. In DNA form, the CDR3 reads TGTGCCAGTAGTCCCGGGGCTAGCGGGAGGGCCTTCAATGAGCAGTTCTTC. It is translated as CASSPGASGRAFNEQFF.

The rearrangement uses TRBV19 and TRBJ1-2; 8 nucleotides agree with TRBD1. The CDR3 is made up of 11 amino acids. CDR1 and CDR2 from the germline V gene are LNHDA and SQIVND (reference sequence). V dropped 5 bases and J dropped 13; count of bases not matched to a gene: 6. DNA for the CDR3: TGTGCCAGTAGTTCTAGGACAGGGCTCACCTTC. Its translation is CASSSRTGLTF.

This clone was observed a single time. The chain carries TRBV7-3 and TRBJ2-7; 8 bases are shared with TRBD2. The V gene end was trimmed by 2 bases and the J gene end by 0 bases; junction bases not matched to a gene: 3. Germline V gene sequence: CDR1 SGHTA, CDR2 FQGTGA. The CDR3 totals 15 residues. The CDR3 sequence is CASSLRGGDSYEQYF. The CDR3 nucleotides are TGTGCCAGCAGCTTACGGGGGGGGGACTCCTACGAGCAGTACTTC.

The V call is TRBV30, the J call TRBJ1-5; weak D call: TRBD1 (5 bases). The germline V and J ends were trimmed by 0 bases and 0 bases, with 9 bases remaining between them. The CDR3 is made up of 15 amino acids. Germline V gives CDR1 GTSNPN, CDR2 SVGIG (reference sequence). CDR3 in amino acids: CAWSVGDYSNQPQHF. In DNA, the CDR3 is TGTGCCTGGAGTGTAGGGGACTATAGCAATCAGCCCCAGCATTTT.

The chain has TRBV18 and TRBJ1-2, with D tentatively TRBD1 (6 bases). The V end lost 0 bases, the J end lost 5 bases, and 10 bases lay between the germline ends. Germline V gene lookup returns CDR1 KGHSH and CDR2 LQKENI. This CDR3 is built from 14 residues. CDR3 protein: CASSPPGHPYGYTF. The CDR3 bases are TGTGCCAGCTCACCACCGGGACATCCATATGGCTACACCTTC.

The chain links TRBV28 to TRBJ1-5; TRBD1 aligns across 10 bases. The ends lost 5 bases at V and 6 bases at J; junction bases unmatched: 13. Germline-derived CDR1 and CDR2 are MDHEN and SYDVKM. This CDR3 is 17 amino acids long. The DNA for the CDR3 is TGTGCCAGCAGTGAGATACTAGGGGACAGGGGAATTCAGCCCCAGCATTTT. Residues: CASSEILGDRGIQPQHF.

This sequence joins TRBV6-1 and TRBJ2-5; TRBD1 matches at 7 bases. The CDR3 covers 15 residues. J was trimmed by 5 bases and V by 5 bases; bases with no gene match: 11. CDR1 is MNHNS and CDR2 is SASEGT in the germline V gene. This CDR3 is CASSQRTGERETQYF. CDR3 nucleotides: TGTGCCAGCAGTCAAAGAACAGGGGAACGGGAGACCCAGTACTTC.

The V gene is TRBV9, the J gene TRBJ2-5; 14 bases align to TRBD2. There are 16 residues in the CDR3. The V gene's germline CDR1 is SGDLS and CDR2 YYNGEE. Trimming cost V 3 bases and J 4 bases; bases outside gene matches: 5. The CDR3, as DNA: TGTGCCAGCAGCGCGACTAGCGGGGGGGGAACAGAGACCCAGTACTTC. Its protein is CASSATSGGGTETQYF.

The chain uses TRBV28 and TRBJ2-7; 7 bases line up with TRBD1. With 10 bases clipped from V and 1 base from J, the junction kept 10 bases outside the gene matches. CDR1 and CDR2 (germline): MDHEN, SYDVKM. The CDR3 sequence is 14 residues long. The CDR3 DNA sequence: TGTGCCATCTCCGACCGGGACAGATCCTACGAGCAGTACTTC. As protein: CAISDRDRSYEQYF.

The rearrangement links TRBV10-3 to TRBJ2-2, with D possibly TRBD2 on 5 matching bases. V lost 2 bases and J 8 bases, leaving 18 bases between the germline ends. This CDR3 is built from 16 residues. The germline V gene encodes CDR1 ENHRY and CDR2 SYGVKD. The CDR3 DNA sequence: TGTGCCATCAGTGAGGGGCAGAGAGCCAGCGGAGGGGAGCTGTTTTTT. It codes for CAISEGQRASGGELFF.

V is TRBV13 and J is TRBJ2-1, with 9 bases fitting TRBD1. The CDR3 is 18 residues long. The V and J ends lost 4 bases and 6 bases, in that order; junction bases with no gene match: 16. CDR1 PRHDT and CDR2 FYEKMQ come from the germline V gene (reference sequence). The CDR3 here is CASSYGQGWRGPFNEQFF. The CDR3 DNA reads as TGTGCCAGCAGCTACGGACAGGGGTGGCGAGGGCCGTTCAATGAGCAGTTCTTC. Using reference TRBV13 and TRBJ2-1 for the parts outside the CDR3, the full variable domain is AAGVIQSPRHLIKEKRETATLKCYPIPRHDTVYWYQQGPGQDPQFLISFYEKMQSDKGSIPDRFSAQQFSDYHSELNMSSLELGDSALYFCASSYGQGWRGPFNEQFFGPGTRLTVL.

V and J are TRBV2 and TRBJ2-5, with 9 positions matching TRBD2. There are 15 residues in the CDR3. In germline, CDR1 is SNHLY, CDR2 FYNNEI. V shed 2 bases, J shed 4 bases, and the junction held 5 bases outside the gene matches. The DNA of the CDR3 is TGTGCCAGCAGTGAACAGGGACTAGCTGCAGAGACCCAGTACTTC. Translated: CASSEQGLAAETQYF. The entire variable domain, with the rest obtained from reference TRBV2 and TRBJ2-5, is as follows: EPEVTQTPSHQVTQMGQEVILRCVPISNHLYFYWYRQILGQKVEFLVSFYNNEISEKSEIFDDQFSVERPDGSNFTLKIRSTKLEDSAMYFCASSEQGLAAETQYFGPGTRLLVL.

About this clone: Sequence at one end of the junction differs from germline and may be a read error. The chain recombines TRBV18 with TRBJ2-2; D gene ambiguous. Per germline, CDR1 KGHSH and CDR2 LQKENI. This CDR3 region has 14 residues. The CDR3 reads CASSPYSSTGELFF. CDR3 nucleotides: TGTGCTAGCTCACCGTATAGTTCGACCGGGGAGCTGTTTTTT. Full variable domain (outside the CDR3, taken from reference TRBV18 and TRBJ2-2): NAGVMQNPRHLVRRRGQEARLRCSPMKGHSHVYWYRQLPEEGLKFMVYLQKENIIDESGMPKERFSAEFPKEGPSILRIQQVVRGDSAAYFCASSPYSSTGELFFGEGSRLTVL.

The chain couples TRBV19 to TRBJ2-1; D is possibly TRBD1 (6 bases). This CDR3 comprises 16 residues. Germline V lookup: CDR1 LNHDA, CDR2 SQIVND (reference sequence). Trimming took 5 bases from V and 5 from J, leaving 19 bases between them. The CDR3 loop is CASSPTIPDRNNEQFF. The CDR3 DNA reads TGTGCCAGTAGTCCCACCATCCCTGACAGGAACAATGAGCAGTTCTTC.

The CDR3 DNA is TGCGCCAGCAGCTGGGACCGGGACACGAACACCGGGGAGCTGTTTTTT. The encoded protein is CASSWDRDTNTGELFF. V and J are TRBV5-1 and TRBJ2-2, with D maybe TRBD1 (6 bases). V dropped 3 bases and J dropped 0 bases, with 12 bases sitting between them. The CDR3 covers 16 residues. Germline V gene sequence: CDR1 SGHRS, CDR2 YFSETQ.

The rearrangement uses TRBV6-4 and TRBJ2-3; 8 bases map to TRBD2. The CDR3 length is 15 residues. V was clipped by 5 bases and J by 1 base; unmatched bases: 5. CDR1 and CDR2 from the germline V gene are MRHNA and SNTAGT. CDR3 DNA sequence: TGTGCCAGCAGTTCCGGACTAGCCGGCACAGATACGCAGTATTTT. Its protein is CASSSGLAGTDTQYF.

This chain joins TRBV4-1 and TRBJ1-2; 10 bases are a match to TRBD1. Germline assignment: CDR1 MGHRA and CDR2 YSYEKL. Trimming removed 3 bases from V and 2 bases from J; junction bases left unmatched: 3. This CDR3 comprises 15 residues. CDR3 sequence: CASSHRGQGNYGYTF. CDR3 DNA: TGCGCCAGCAGCCACCGGGGACAGGGGAACTATGGCTACACCTTC.

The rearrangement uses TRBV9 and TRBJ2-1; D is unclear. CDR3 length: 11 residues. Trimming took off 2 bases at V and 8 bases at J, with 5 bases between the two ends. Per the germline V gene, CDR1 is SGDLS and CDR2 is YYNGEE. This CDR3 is CASSVQDEQFF. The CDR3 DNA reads TGTGCCAGCAGCGTGCAGGATGAGCAGTTCTTC.

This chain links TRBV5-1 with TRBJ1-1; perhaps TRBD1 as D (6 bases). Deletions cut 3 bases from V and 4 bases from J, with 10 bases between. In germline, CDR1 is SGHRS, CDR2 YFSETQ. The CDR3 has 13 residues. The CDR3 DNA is TGCGCCAGCAGCTCTACAGGGCTCACTGAAGCTTTCTTT. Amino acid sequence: CASSSTGLTEAFF.

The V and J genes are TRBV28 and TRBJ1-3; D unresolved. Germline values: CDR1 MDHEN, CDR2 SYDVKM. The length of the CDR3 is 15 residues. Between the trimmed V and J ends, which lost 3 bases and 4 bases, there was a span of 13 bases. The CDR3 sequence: CASSFLSGGGNTIYF. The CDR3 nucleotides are TGTGCCAGCAGTTTTCTTAGCGGAGGCGGAAACACCATATATTTT.

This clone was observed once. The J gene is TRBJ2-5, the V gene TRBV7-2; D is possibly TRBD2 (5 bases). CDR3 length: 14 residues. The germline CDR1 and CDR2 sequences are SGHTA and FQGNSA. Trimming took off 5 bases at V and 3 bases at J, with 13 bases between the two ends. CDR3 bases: TGTGCCAGCAGCCCCCCCGGGGTGGAAGAGACCCAGTACTTC. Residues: CASSPPGVEETQYF.

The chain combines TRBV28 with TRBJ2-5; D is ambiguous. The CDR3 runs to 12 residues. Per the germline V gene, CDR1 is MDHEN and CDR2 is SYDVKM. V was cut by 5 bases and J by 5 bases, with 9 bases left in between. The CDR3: CASSAHGETQYF. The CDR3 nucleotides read TGTGCCAGCAGTGCCCACGGGGAGACCCAGTACTTC.